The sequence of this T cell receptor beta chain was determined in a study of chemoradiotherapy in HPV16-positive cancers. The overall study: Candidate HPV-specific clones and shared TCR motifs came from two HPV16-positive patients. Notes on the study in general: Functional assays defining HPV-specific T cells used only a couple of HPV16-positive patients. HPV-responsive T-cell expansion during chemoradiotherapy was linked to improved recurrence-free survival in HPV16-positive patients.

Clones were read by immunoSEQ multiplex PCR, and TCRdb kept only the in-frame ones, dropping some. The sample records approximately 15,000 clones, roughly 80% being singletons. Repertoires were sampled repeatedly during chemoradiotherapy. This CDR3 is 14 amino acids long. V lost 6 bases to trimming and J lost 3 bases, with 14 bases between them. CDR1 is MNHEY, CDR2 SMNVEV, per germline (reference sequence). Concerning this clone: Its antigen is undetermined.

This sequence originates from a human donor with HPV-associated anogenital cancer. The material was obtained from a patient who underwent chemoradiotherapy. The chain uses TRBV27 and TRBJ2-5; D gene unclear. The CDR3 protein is CASSTIGGEETQYF. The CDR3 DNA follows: TGTGCCAGCAGCACCATCGGTGGGGAAGAGACCCAGTACTTC.